The 21 T cell receptor beta chains reported below all come from one sample, sequenced in a study of cytomegalovirus exposure and HLA in healthy donors (dated by TCRdb to 2016 to 2017). The method was the immunoSEQ multiplex PCR assay. TCRdb retrieved this table from immuneACCESS and kept in-frame rearrangements only. Not all clones are present; in checked studies, unresolved V genes account for under half, and no reason is known for the remainder. This sample is represented by some 150,000 clones; roughly nine tenths of them were singletons. The ten largest account for 0.69% of the sample. The sample was PBMCs. Source of these receptors: a man younger than 30 in good health and CMV-seronegative.

The gene calls are TRBV6-6 and TRBJ2-7; 9 nucleotides match TRBD1. J lost 9 bases, V lost 6 bases, and 12 bases had no gene match. The germline V gene has CDR1 MNHNY and CDR2 SVGAGI (reference sequence). CDR3 size: 14 residues. In DNA, the CDR3 is TGTGCCAGCAGCCCCGTGACAGGGGGTGGGTCGCAGTACGTC. It specifies CASSPVTGGGSQYV.

This rearrangement joins TRBV30 to TRBJ1-3, with TRBD1 matching 8 bases. This CDR3 contains 15 residues. In germline, CDR1 is GTSNPN, CDR2 SVGIG (reference sequence). The V gene end was trimmed by 2 bases and the J gene end by 3 bases; junction bases not matched to a gene: 6. CDR3 region: CAWSRTGRVGNTIYF. The CDR3, as DNA: TGTGCCTGGAGTAGGACAGGGAGGGTTGGAAACACCATATATTTT.

The genes are TRBV11-2 and TRBJ2-3, with 7 bases that match TRBD2. The CDR3 length is 16 residues. The germline CDR1 and CDR2 sequences are SGHAT and FQNNGV. V shed 1 base, J shed 2 bases, and the junction held 6 bases outside the gene matches. For the CDR3, the DNA is TGTGCCAGCAGCTTAGGACAACTAGCGCTCACAGATACGCAGTATTTT. It encodes CASSLGQLALTDTQYF. Full variable domain (missing parts from reference TRBV11-2 and TRBJ2-3): EAGVAQSPRYKIIEKRQSVAFWCNPISGHATLYWYQQILGQGPKLLIQFQNNGVVDDSQLPKDRFSAERLKGVDSTLKIQPAKLEDSAVYLCASSLGQLALTDTQYFGPGTRLTVL.

The genes are TRBV29-1 and TRBJ2-2; 7 positions agree with TRBD2. This CDR3 region has 15 residues. Trimming took 4 bases from V and 0 from J; bases not matched to a gene: 5. Germline V gene data show CDR1 as SQVTM and CDR2 as ANQGSEA. The CDR3 sequence: CSVASGVANTGELFF. DNA of the CDR3: TGCAGCGTTGCTAGCGGAGTCGCGAACACCGGGGAGCTGTTTTTT.

The chain links TRBV27 to TRBJ2-1, with 8 positions matching TRBD1. The length of the CDR3 is 17 residues. Germline values: CDR1 MNHEY, CDR2 SMNVEV (reference sequence). Trimming removed 3 bases from V and 3 bases from J; junction bases left unmatched: 10. The CDR3, as DNA: TGTGCCAGCAGTTTTTACCGGACAGGGAGGATCTACAATGAGCAGTTCTTC. Translated: CASSFYRTGRIYNEQFF.

This clone was recorded once. The genes are TRBV15 and TRBJ1-1; a possible D gene is TRBD1 (6 bases). The CDR3 contains 16 residues. V was shortened by 0 bases and J by 12 bases, with 23 bases between the two germline ends. In germline, CDR1 is LNHNV, CDR2 YYDKDF (reference sequence). CDR3 sequence: CATSRDYRDLDRSTFF. CDR3 nucleotide sequence: TGTGCCACCAGCAGAGATTACAGAGACCTAGACAGGTCAACTTTCTTT.

The V gene is TRBV2, the J gene TRBJ1-1; 7 bases match TRBD1. V gave up 8 bases and J gave up 5 bases; unmatched junction bases: 14. This CDR3 is 15 amino acids long. Germline V lookup: CDR1 SNHLY, CDR2 FYNNEI. CDR3 DNA: TGTGCCAGCCTTTATAGGAGAGGGGGCTGGACTGAAGCTTTCTTT. Protein: CASLYRRGGWTEAFF.

This clone was detected a few times. The chain has TRBV9 and TRBJ2-1, with 9 bases fitting TRBD2. CDR1 and CDR2 from the germline V gene are SGDLS and YYNGEE. V trimming: 0 bases; J trimming: 6 bases; junction bases outside the gene matches: 4. The CDR3 consists of 15 residues. CDR3 nucleotide sequence: TGTGCCAGCAGCGTAGGGGGGACTAGCTCCAATGAGCAGTTCTTC. This encodes CASSVGGTSSNEQFF.

This chain connects TRBV9 to TRBJ2-5; D is perhaps TRBD1 (6 bases). Per germline, CDR1 SGDLS and CDR2 YYNGEE. Trimming pared 4 bases from V and 5 bases from J, leaving 15 bases between. The CDR3 sequence is 14 residues long. The CDR3 DNA reads as TGTGCCAGCAGCCCTAGGACAGATCGGGAGACCCAGTACTTC. Amino acid sequence: CASSPRTDRETQYF.

The gene calls are TRBV2 and TRBJ1-6; a weak D match, TRBD1 (6 bases). V lost 5 bases to trimming and J lost 10 bases, with 21 bases between them. Germline CDR1 is SNHLY and CDR2 is FYNNEI. The CDR3 spans 16 residues. CDR3 DNA sequence: TGTGCCAGCAGTTCCCTACAGGGTGGAGCAAGCTCACCCCTCCACTTT. It yields the protein CASSSLQGGASSPLHF.

The chain employs TRBV27 and TRBJ1-2; 7 nucleotides line up with TRBD1. The length of the CDR3 is 15 residues. CDR1 is MNHEY and CDR2 is SMNVEV in the germline V gene (reference sequence). The V and J ends lost 6 bases and 7 bases, in that order; junction bases with no gene match: 14. CDR3 residues: CASSQRPKDRVGYTF. DNA of the CDR3: TGTGCCAGCAGCCAAAGGCCGAAAGACAGGGTTGGCTACACCTTC.

This clone has only one observation. The rearrangement joins TRBV27 to TRBJ1-1, with D possibly being TRBD1 (6 bases). V was clipped by 2 bases and J by 4 bases, with 11 bases between them. CDR1 is MNHEY and CDR2 is SMNVEV in the germline V gene (reference sequence). CDR3 length: 14 amino acids. Written as DNA, the CDR3 is TGTGCCAGCAGTTTAGGAAGGGGGGGCACTGAAGCTTTCTTT. Translating it yields CASSLGRGGTEAFF.

V is TRBV23-1 and J is TRBJ2-1, with 14 bases identical to TRBD2. TRBV23-1 has ORF status, its function being uncertain. V trimming: 9 bases; J trimming: 6 bases; junction bases outside the gene matches: 10. The CDR3 has 16 residues. The CDR3 reads CARTTLGLAGGNEQFF. The CDR3, as DNA: TGCGCCAGAACGACCCTAGGACTAGCGGGGGGCAATGAGCAGTTCTTC.

This sequence joins TRBV7-7 and TRBJ2-1; 12 bases fit TRBD2. V was pared by 0 bases and J by 5 bases, with 8 bases of the junction left unmatched. This CDR3 contains 18 residues. Germline lookup yields CDR1 SSHAT and CDR2 FNYEAQ (reference sequence). CDR3 residues: CASSLAGLAGGPNNEQFF. In DNA, the CDR3 is TGTGCCAGCAGCTTAGCAGGCCTAGCGGGGGGGCCCAACAATGAGCAGTTCTTC.

The V and J genes are TRBV19 and TRBJ1-5, with D perhaps matching TRBD1 (5 bases). Trimming shortened V by 5 bases and J by 6 bases, and 20 bases separated the two germline ends. Germline V gene data show CDR1 as LNHDA and CDR2 as SQIVND (reference sequence). This CDR3 comprises 16 residues. CDR3 coding DNA: TGTGCCAGTAGTTTAACTCCCGGGGGAGCAGTTCAGCCCCAGCATTTT. It yields the protein CASSLTPGGAVQPQHF.

This clone was recorded only once. The V gene is TRBV29-1, the J gene TRBJ2-3; 7 bases are a match to TRBD1. CDR3 size: 13 residues. V was pared by 2 bases and J by 2 bases, with 1 base of the junction left unmatched. Per germline, CDR1 SQVTM and CDR2 ANQGSEA. In nucleotides, the CDR3 is TGCAGCGTTGAAACAGGGGTCACAGATACGCAGTATTTT. Protein: CSVETGVTDTQYF.

The genes are TRBV11-2 and TRBJ1-3; 7 nucleotides agree with TRBD1. CDR1 is SGHAT, CDR2 FQNNGV, per germline. Unmatched junction bases numbered 7, after V lost 5 bases and J lost 0 bases. The CDR3 loop spans 16 amino acids. In nucleotides, the CDR3 is TGTGCCAGCAGCCGACTTGACAGGGCCTCTGGAAACACCATATATTTT. Translation: CASSRLDRASGNTIYF.

This clone was seen only once. The J gene is TRBJ2-1, the V gene TRBV25-1; a possible D gene is TRBD2 (5 bases). Germline CDR1 is MGHDK and CDR2 is SYGVNS. Trimming removed 2 bases from V and 3 bases from J, with 11 bases in between. The CDR3 loop spans 15 amino acids. In DNA, the CDR3 is TGTGCCAGCAGTGAAGGGCACGGGGTCTACAATGAGCAGTTCTTC. Protein: CASSEGHGVYNEQFF.

This chain links TRBV7-8 with TRBJ2-5, with TRBD2 as a possible D gene (5 bases). Germline CDR1 SGHVS, CDR2 FQNEAQ. The germline V and J ends were trimmed by 1 base and 5 bases, with 11 bases remaining between them. The CDR3 has 14 amino acids. CDR3 in amino acids: CASSLEGRGETQYF. The CDR3 bases are TGTGCCAGCAGCTTAGAAGGTAGAGGGGAGACCCAGTACTTC. Combining the CDR3 with reference TRBV7-8 and TRBJ2-5 gives the whole variable domain GAGVSQSPRYKVAKRGQDVALRCDPISGHVSLFWYQQALGQGPEFLTYFQNEAQLDKSGLPSDRFFAERPEGSVSTLKIQRTQQEDSAVYLCASSLEGRGETQYFGPGTRLLVL.

This clone was found a few times. The chain combines TRBV5-6 with TRBJ1-5; no clear D gene. The CDR3 totals 16 residues. CDR1 and CDR2 from the germline V gene are SGHDT and YYEEEE. Trimming stripped 4 bases from V and 2 bases from J, with 16 bases between. The CDR3 DNA follows: TGTGCCAGCAGCCCGGGCCCGAGGGAGGGCAATCAGCCCCAGCATTTT. Protein sequence: CASSPGPREGNQPQHF.

The rearrangement joins TRBV6-6 to TRBJ2-1, with D perhaps matching TRBD1 (6 bases). This CDR3 contains 15 residues. Germline CDR1 reads MNHNY; CDR2 reads SVGAGI (reference sequence). The V end lost 6 bases, the J end lost 6 bases, and 18 bases lay between the germline ends. CDR3 in amino acids: CASRQNPDSPNEQFF. DNA of the CDR3: TGTGCCAGCAGACAAAATCCGGACAGCCCCAATGAGCAGTTCTTC.